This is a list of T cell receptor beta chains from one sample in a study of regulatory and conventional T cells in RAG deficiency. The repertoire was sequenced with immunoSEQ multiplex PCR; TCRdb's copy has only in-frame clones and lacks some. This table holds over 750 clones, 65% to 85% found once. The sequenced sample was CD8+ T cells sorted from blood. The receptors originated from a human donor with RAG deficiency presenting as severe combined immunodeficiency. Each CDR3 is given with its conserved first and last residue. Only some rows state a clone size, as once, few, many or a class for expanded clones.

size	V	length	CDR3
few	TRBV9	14	CASSVEGSPYEQYF
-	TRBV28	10	CASALGEQYF
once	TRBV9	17	CASSVADRDERYNEQFF
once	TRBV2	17	CASSRIVSGTGFSEQYF
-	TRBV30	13	CAWSIRGYYGYTF
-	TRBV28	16	CASSFSLDQGFYGYTF